This is a list of T cell receptor beta chains from one sample in a study of shared clonotypes between healthy human individuals. Some clones are missing from TCRdb's copy, which holds only in-frame ones; the method was immunoSEQ multiplex PCR. There are hundreds of thousands of clones in the sample; about 95% occur only once, and less than 0.13% lies in the top ten. Specimen: naive CD8+ T cells sorted from blood. Every receptor here comes from a woman under 40 in good health. CDR3s include the opening cysteine and the closing phenylalanine or tryptophan. D genes are given only for firm matches. Clone size is given for some rows only: seen once, a few or many times, or a class if the clone is expanded.

D	V	J	size	CDR3	DNA
NA	TRBV27	TRBJ1-5	NA	CASSLRGPDQPQHF	TGTGCCAGCAGTTTAAGGGGACCCGATCAGCCCCAGCATTTT
NA	TRBV28	TRBJ1-1	NA	CASSPRWGLTNTEAFF	TGTGCCAGCAGCCCCCGGTGGGGCCTTACGAACACTGAAGCTTTCTTT
NA	TRBV27	TRBJ2-1	NA	CASSPNPGGGSYNEQFF	TGTGCCAGCAGTCCAAACCCCGGAGGTGGGTCCTACAATGAGCAGTTCTTC
TRBD2	TRBV28	TRBJ2-1	once	CASSLLAGPYNEQFF	TGTGCCAGCAGTTTGCTAGCGGGACCTTACAATGAGCAGTTCTTC
NA	TRBV10-1	TRBJ1-6	NA	CASSETTGLNSPLHF	TGCGCCAGCAGTGAAACGACAGGACTTAATTCACCCCTCCACTTT
TRBD2	TRBV6-1	TRBJ2-7	NA	CASSELRGTSDEQYF	TGTGCCAGCAGTGAATTAAGGGGGACTAGCGACGAGCAGTACTTC
NA	TRBV5-5	TRBJ2-7	NA	CASSLEQDPMGQYF	TGTGCCAGCAGCTTGGAACAGGACCCGATGGGGCAGTACTTC
NA	TRBV27	TRBJ2-1	NA	CASSLSDSNNEQFF	TGTGCCAGCAGTTTGTCGGACTCAAACAATGAGCAGTTCTTC
TRBD1	TRBV27	TRBJ1-5	once	CASSLSGTGNQPQHF	TGTGCCAGCAGTTTATCCGGGACAGGCAATCAGCCCCAGCATTTT
NA	TRBV4-1	TRBJ2-7	NA	CASSQEGRIPYEQYF	TGCGCCAGCAGCCAAGAGGGGCGAATCCCCTACGAGCAGTACTTC
NA	TRBV2	TRBJ2-1	NA	CASSEAGWGNEQFF	TGTGCCAGCAGTGAAGCAGGGTGGGGTAATGAGCAGTTCTTC
TRBD2	TRBV27	TRBJ2-1	NA	CASNPSGLAVPYVYNEQFF	TGTGCCAGCAACCCTTCTGGACTAGCGGTCCCCTACGTCTACAATGAGCAGTTCTTC
TRBD1	TRBV19	TRBJ2-5	NA	CASSSRGQGVYQETQYF	TGTGCCAGTAGTTCACGGGGACAGGGGGTTTATCAAGAGACCCAGTACTTC
NA	TRBV27	TRBJ1-4	NA	CASSINPSGEKLFF	TGTGCCAGCAGTATAAACCCCTCAGGGGAAAAACTGTTTTTT
TRBD2	TRBV5-1	TRBJ2-7	NA	CASSPKLAGDWYF	TGCGCCAGCAGCCCTAAACTAGCGGGAGATTGGTACTTC
NA	TRBV2	TRBJ2-2	NA	CASSAYPPAGVGTGELFF	TGTGCCAGCAGCGCCTACCCGCCAGCGGGCGTCGGTACCGGGGAGCTGTTTTTT
NA	TRBV7-6	TRBJ2-1	NA	CASSHEIGPQGPYNEQFF	TGTGCCAGCAGCCATGAAATTGGTCCTCAAGGGCCCTACAATGAGCAGTTCTTC
NA	TRBV28	TRBJ2-1	NA	CASSQEAGVYNEQFF	TGTGCCAGCAGCCAGGAAGCGGGTGTGTACAATGAGCAGTTCTTC
NA	TRBV5-1	TRBJ2-7	NA	CASSLAPLAAYEQYF	TGCGCCAGCAGCTTGGCCCCGCTAGCCGCCTACGAGCAGTACTTC
TRBD1	TRBV13	TRBJ2-2	NA	CASSWGTGGFGELFF	TGTGCCAGCAGCTGGGGGACAGGGGGCTTCGGGGAGCTGTTTTTT
NA	TRBV5-1	TRBJ2-5	NA	CASRGGNQETQYF	TGCGCCAGCAGAGGAGGAAACCAAGAGACCCAGTACTTC
TRBD2	TRBV29-1	TRBJ2-2	once	CSVGSGLAGALTGELFF	TGCAGCGTGGGCTCGGGACTAGCGGGAGCCCTCACCGGGGAGCTGTTTTTT
TRBD2	TRBV28	TRBJ2-3	NA	CASIQGLAGPTDTQYF	TGTGCCAGCATCCAAGGACTAGCGGGACCCACAGATACGCAGTATTTT
TRBD2	TRBV29-1	TRBJ2-3	NA	CSLGRLAGADTQYF	TGCAGCCTGGGTAGACTAGCGGGAGCAGATACGCAGTATTTT
TRBD2	TRBV7-9	TRBJ2-2	NA	CASSSGTSGRAGELFF	TGTGCCAGCAGCTCCGGGACTAGCGGGAGGGCCGGGGAGCTGTTTTTT
TRBD2	TRBV27	TRBJ2-1	NA	CASFSGLVNEQFF	TGTGCCAGCTTCTCGGGACTAGTGAATGAGCAGTTCTTC
TRBD2	TRBV15	TRBJ2-1	once	CATEVTSGFYNEQFF	TGTGCCACAGAAGTGACTAGCGGGTTCTACAATGAGCAGTTCTTC
NA	TRBV28	TRBJ1-5	NA	CASSVPGEGQPQHF	TGTGCCAGCAGTGTTCCAGGGGAGGGTCAGCCCCAGCATTTT
TRBD2	TRBV30	TRBJ2-7	NA	CAWIRASGVEQYF	TGTGCCTGGATCCGAGCTAGCGGGGTCGAGCAGTACTTC
NA	TRBV20-1	TRBJ2-5	NA	CSARAGVEQYF	TGCAGTGCTAGAGCAGGGGTTGAGCAGTACTTC
NA	TRBV5-1	TRBJ1-1	NA	CASSLEPNTEAFF	TGCGCCAGCAGCTTGGAGCCGAACACTGAAGCTTTCTTT
NA	TRBV4-1	TRBJ2-2	NA	CASRPGVPVGAGELFF	TGCGCCAGCAGGCCCGGTGTCCCCGTCGGGGCCGGGGAGCTGTTTTTT
NA	TRBV19	TRBJ2-7	NA	CASSIVHLIHEQYF	TGTGCCAGTAGTATAGTGCACCTTATCCACGAGCAGTACTTC
NA	TRBV19	TRBJ1-1	once	CASSRGMVWGSLNTEAFF	TGTGCCAGTAGTAGAGGAATGGTCTGGGGGTCCCTGAACACTGAAGCTTTCTTT
TRBD1	TRBV7-9	TRBJ1-1	NA	CASSLGQGPHTEAFF	TGTGCCAGCAGCTTGGGACAGGGGCCACACACTGAAGCTTTCTTT
NA	TRBV11-2	TRBJ1-1	NA	CASSPDPRGVGAFF	TGTGCCAGCAGCCCCGACCCGCGAGGGGTAGGGGCTTTCTTT